This TCR beta chain stems from a study of Ad26.COV2.S vaccination and SARS-CoV-2 variants. Study in general: Sample donor was a member of the COV1001 Ad26.COV2.S trial arm.

Study outcomes and limitations: Breadth, reportedly substantial, characterized the spike-specific CD8+ and CD4+ T cell responses after vaccination.

With 5 bases removed from V and 3 bases from J, the gap between germline ends came to 15 bases. This CDR3 is 14 amino acids long. Per germline, CDR1 SGHRS and CDR2 YFSETQ. Regarding this clone: Antigen unknown.

Method: immunoSEQ multiplex PCR; TCRdb's copy keeps in-frame clones and lacks some. The sample yields 500,000 or so clones, 70% to 90% seen once. Treatment denoted: around 19 received Ad26.COV2.S at low or high dose, single or two shots; about 5 received placebo; per-sample allocation not given. The samples date from day 63 after the first vaccine or placebo injection. Whoever gave the sample was an adult aged 18-55 years in Boston. The chain employs TRBV5-1 and TRBJ2-7; D is undetermined. The sequences come from peripheral blood, collected in a trial of Ad26.COV2.S vaccine versus placebo. The source is a person aged 18-65 years who received the Ad26.COV2.S COVID-19 vaccine or a placebo. The CDR3 coding sequence is TGCGCCAGCAGTTCGACTCCGGACGTCTACGAGCAGTACTTC. Encoded protein: CASSSTPDVYEQYF.